This T cell receptor (beta chain) comes out of a study of PD-1 blockade in classical Hodgkin lymphoma. At least ten counts were recorded for this clone. TCRdb's table, derived via immunoSEQ multiplex PCR, lists solely in-frame clones and lacks some. The sample shows 40,000 to 45,000 clones, around 80% of them seen only once. Patients all relapsed after autologous stem cell transplantation, and there was variation in brentuximab vedotin exposure. Here the sequenced sample was peripheral blood mononuclear cells (PBMCs), taken at baseline. This receptor was taken from a human donor with classical Hodgkin lymphoma.

The CDR3: CASSLGLKEPQHF. In DNA, the CDR3 is TGTGCCAGCAGCTTGGGACTAAAGGAACCCCAGCATTTT. The chain recombines TRBV5-6 with TRBJ1-5; D not certain. Germline assignment: CDR1 SGHDT and CDR2 YYEEEE. V lost 0 bases to trimming and J lost 10 bases, with 11 bases between them. This CDR3 is built from 13 residues.